Below are 14 T cell receptor beta chains sequenced from a single sample in a study of T cell changes during pregnancy in multiple sclerosis. Data came from immunoSEQ multiplex PCR; TCRdb stores just in-frame clones and leaves some out. Of 95,000 to 150,000 clones listed, roughly 92% are singletons. Sample: peripheral blood, taken before pregnancy. These receptors came from a female donor with multiple sclerosis, enrolled in a pregnancy study.

V and J are TRBV6-5 and TRBJ1-3, with D unresolved. This CDR3 comprises 16 residues. Trimming took 0 bases from V and 0 from J, leaving 9 bases between them. CDR1 and CDR2 from the germline V gene are MNHEY and SVGAGI. The CDR3 is CASSYSRRFSGNTIYF. The CDR3 region has the DNA TGTGCCAGCAGTTACTCGAGGAGGTTCTCTGGAAACACCATATATTTT.

This rearrangement joins TRBV6-1 to TRBJ2-3; D gene ambiguous. The CDR3 contains 14 residues. Trimming took off 5 bases at V and 3 bases at J, with 12 bases between the two ends. Germline lookup yields CDR1 MNHNS and CDR2 SASEGT. The DNA for the CDR3 is TGTGCCAGCAGTCCTCTCACATCGACAGATACGCAGTATTTT. Its protein product is CASSPLTSTDTQYF.

The rearrangement links TRBV30 to TRBJ2-5; D remains unclear. V gave up 0 bases and J gave up 4 bases, with 3 bases separating them. The V gene's germline CDR1 is GTSNPN and CDR2 SVGIG (reference sequence). The CDR3 spans 11 residues. DNA for the CDR3: TGTGCCTGGAGTGTACTAGAGACCCAGTACTTC. Its protein is CAWSVLETQYF.

This chain joins TRBV30 and TRBJ1-2, with a tentative D call TRBD1 (6 bases). Trimming removed 5 bases at V and 0 bases at J, with 13 bases between. Germline V lookup: CDR1 GTSNPN, CDR2 SVGIG (reference sequence). CDR3 length: 14 amino acids. CDR3 amino acids: CAWASGAANYGYTF. CDR3 nucleotide sequence: TGTGCCTGGGCCTCAGGGGCTGCTAACTATGGCTACACCTTC.

The rearrangement joins TRBV9 to TRBJ1-3; TRBD1 matches at 8 bases. Germline lookup yields CDR1 SGDLS and CDR2 YYNGEE. CDR3 length: 17 amino acids. V lost 0 bases, J lost 5 bases, and 10 bases stayed unmatched. In nucleotides, the CDR3 is TGTGCCAGCAGCGTAGATCCGGCAGGGGGCATAAGAAACACCATATATTTT. Translation gives CASSVDPAGGIRNTIYF. The complete variable domain, with remaining parts taken from reference TRBV9 and TRBJ1-3, reads DSGVTQTPKHLITATGQRVTLRCSPRSGDLSVYWYQQSLDQGLQFLIQYYNGEERAKGNILERFSAQQFPDLHSELNLSSLELGDSALYFCASSVDPAGGIRNTIYFGEGSWLTVV.

This chain's CDR3 is CASSFRDRGAGELFF. CDR3 coding DNA: TGTGCCAGCAGCTTTCGGGACAGGGGTGCCGGGGAGCTGTTTTTT. The rearrangement links TRBV5-4 to TRBJ2-2, with TRBD1 matching over 10 bases. The CDR3 is 15 amino acids. The V and J ends lost 2 bases and 6 bases, in that order; junction bases with no gene match: 4. CDR1 and CDR2 from the germline V gene are SGHNT and YYREEE (reference sequence).

The V and J genes are TRBV6-1 and TRBJ1-6; 8 bases match TRBD1. J lost 10 bases, V lost 1 base, and 6 bases had no gene match. Germline V gene data show CDR1 as MNHNS and CDR2 as SASEGT. This CDR3 is built from 15 residues. The CDR3 DNA follows: TGTGCCAGCAGTGAAGGAGGACAGGGCAACTCACCCCTCCACTTT. Translation: CASSEGGQGNSPLHF.

The rearrangement uses TRBV6-1 and TRBJ2-7, with 7 bases matching TRBD1. This CDR3 is built from 13 residues. V dropped 8 bases and J dropped 2; count of bases not matched to a gene: 6. The V gene's germline CDR1 is MNHNS and CDR2 SASEGT. The CDR3 DNA reads TGTGCCAGCCTCCGGGACAGCCCCTACGAGCAGTACTTC. It yields the protein CASLRDSPYEQYF.

The chain carries TRBV5-1 and TRBJ2-5, with 9 bases identical to TRBD2. The J call may be incorrect, as the DNA end agrees better with TRBJ2-7. CDR1 and CDR2 (germline): SGHRS, YFSETQ. This CDR3 contains 16 residues. The CDR3 bases are TGCGCCAGCAGCGGACTAGCGAGAGGGCCTACCCACGAGCAGTACTTC. Protein product: CASSGLARGPTHEQYF.

The genes are TRBV6-6 and TRBJ2-7, with 8 bases lining up with TRBD1. The CDR3 spans 14 residues. Germline V gene lookup returns CDR1 MNHNY and CDR2 SVGAGI (reference sequence). V gave up 8 bases and J gave up 2 bases; unmatched junction bases: 8. CDR3 nucleotides: TGTGCCAGCCAGGGAAACAGGGGGGCCTACGAGCAGTACTTC. Translation gives CASQGNRGAYEQYF.

The rearrangement uses TRBV2 and TRBJ2-7, with 7 bases that match TRBD1. With V trimmed by 7 bases and J by 3 bases, 18 bases remained unmatched. This CDR3 region has 17 residues. From germline, CDR1 is SNHLY and CDR2 FYNNEI. The CDR3 DNA is TGTGCCAGCACTAGCATCCCGGGCACAGGGGACGGCTACGAGCAGTACTTC. It codes for CASTSIPGTGDGYEQYF.

This chain links TRBV10-3 with TRBJ1-2; tentative D call: TRBD1 (6 bases). Germline V gene data show CDR1 as ENHRY and CDR2 as SYGVKD. V lost 0 bases and J 4 bases, leaving 12 bases between the germline ends. The CDR3 consists of 15 residues. Written as DNA, the CDR3 is TGTGCCATCAGTGAGTCATTACAGGGACGCTATGGCTACACCTTC. This sequence encodes CAISESLQGRYGYTF.

The chain has TRBV9 and TRBJ2-2; D may be TRBD2 (6 bases). V lost 6 bases and J lost 2, with 17 bases in between. Germline V CDR1 and CDR2: SGDLS, YYNGEE. This CDR3 has 16 residues. CDR3 in DNA: TGTGCCAGCACCCCGACTGGGGGGATTAACACCGGGGAGCTGTTTTTT. The encoded protein is CASTPTGGINTGELFF.

The chain uses TRBV10-3 and TRBJ1-2; no clear D. The CDR3 contains 12 residues. V was shortened by 2 bases and J by 8 bases, with 9 bases between the two germline ends. CDR1 is ENHRY, CDR2 SYGVKD, per germline. The CDR3 nucleotides read TGTGCCATCAGTGAGAGAACAGACGGCTACACCTTC. It is translated as CAISERTDGYTF.